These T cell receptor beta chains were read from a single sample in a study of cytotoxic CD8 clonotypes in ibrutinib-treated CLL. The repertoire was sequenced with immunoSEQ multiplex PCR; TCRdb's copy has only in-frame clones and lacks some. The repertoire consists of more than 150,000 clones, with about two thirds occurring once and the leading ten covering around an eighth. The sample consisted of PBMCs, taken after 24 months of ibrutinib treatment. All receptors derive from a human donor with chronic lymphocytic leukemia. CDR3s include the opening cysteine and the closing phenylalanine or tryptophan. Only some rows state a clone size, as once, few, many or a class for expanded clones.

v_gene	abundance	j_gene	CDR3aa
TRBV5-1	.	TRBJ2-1	CASSRYLAGGSDEQFF
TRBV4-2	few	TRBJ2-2	CASSQDMLLAGNTGELFF
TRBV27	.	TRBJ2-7	CASSHTFNEQYF
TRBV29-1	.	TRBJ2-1	CSVEGPPGQGYNEQFF
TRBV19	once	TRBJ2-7	CASTPNSGTGSSYEQYF
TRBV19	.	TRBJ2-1	CASSRLAGDSQFF
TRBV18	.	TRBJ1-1	CASQSGRTNTEAFF
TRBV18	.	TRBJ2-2	CASSYTPHRANTGELFF
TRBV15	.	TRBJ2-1	CATSHNEQFF
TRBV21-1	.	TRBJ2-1	CASSKFPSGSNNEQFF
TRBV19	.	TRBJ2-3	CASHNDLLGDTQYF
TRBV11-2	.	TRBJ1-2	CASSQRGAYGYTF
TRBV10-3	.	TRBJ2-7	CAIRPGSSGYEQYF
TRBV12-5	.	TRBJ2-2	CASGPGKSTNTGELFF
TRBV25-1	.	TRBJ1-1	CASSRTGDMNTEAFF
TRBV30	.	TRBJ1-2	CAWTRTGANYYGYTF
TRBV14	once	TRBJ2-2	CASKGPINTGELFF
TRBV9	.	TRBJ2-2	CASRLGTDTGELFF
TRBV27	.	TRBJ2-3	CASKGRGNTDTQYF
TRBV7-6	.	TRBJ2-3	CASPRCGTSVSDTQYF
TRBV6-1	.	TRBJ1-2	CASSDRTGSYGYTF
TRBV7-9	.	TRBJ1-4	CASSPGRGNEKLFF